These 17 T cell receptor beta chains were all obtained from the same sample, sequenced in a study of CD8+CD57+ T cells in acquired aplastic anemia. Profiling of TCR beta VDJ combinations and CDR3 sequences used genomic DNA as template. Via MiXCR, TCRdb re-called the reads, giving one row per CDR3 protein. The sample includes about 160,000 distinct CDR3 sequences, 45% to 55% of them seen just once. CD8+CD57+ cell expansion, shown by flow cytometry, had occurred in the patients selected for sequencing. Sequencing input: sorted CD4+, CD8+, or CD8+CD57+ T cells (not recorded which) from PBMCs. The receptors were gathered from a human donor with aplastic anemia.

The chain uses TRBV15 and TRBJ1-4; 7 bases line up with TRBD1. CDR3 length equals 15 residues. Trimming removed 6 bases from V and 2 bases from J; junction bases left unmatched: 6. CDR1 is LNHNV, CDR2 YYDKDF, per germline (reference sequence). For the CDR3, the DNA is TGTGCCACCAGGGATCAGGGGGAGACTAATGAAAAACTGTTTTTT. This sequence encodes CATRDQGETNEKLFF.

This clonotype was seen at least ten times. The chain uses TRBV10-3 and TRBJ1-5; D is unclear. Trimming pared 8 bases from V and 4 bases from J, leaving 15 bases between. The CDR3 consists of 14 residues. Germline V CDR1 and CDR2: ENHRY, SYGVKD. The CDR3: CAIWGLLFNQPQHF. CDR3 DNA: TGTGCCATCTGGGGTCTTCTCTTTAATCAGCCCCAGCATTTT.

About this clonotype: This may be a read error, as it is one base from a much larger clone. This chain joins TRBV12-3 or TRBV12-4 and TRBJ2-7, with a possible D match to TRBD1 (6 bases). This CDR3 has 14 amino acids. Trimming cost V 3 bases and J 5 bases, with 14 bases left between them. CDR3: CASSFYREPHEQYF. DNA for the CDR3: TGTGCCAGCAGTTTCTACAGGGAACCCCACGAGCAGTACTTC.

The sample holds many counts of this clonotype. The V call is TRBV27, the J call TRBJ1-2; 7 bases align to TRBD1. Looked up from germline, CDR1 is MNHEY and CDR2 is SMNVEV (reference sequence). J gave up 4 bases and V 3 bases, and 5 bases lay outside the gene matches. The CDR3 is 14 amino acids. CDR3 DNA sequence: TGTGCCAGCAGTTTCTTGTCAGGGGGCTATGGCTACACCTTC. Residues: CASSFLSGGYGYTF.

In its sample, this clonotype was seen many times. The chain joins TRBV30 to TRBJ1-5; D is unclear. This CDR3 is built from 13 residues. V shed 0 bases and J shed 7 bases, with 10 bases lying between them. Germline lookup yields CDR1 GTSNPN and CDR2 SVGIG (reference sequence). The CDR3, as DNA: TGTGCCTGGAGTGTACTAGCAGGACAGCCCCAGCATTTT. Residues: CAWSVLAGQPQHF. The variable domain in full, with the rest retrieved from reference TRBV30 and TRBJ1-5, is SQTIHQWPATLVQPVGSPLSLECTVEGTSNPNLYWYRQAAGRGLQLLFYSVGIGQISSEVPQNLSASRPQDRQFILSSKKLLLSDSGFYLCAWSVLAGQPQHFGDGTRLSIL.

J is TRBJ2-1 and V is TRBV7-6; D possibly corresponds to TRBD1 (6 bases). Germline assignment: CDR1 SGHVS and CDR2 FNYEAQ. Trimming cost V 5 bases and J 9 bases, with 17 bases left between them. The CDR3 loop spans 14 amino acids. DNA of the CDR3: TGTGCCAGCAGCCTACTACAGGGCTCCGGTGAGCAGTTCTTC. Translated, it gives CASSLLQGSGEQFF.

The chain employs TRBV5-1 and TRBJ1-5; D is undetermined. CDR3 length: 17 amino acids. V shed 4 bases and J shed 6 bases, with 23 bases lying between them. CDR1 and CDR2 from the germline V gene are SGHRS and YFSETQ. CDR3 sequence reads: CASSPTPIGPPGQPQHF. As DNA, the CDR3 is TGCGCCAGCAGCCCCACCCCGATTGGGCCCCCCGGTCAGCCCCAGCATTTT.

The DNA of the CDR3 is TGCAGTGCTAGGTCCCGCACAGATACGCAGTATTTT. As protein: CSARSRTDTQYF. V and J are TRBV20-1 and TRBJ2-3; D is uncertain. The germline V gene encodes CDR1 DFQATT and CDR2 SNEGSKA (reference sequence). Trimming pared 3 bases from V and 1 base from J, leaving 5 bases between. The CDR3 runs to 12 residues.

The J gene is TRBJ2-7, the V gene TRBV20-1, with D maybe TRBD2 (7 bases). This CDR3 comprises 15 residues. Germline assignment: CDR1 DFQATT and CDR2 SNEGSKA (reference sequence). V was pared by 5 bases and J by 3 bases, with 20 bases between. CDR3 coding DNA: TGCAGTGCTTGGGGGGGGGCTAGCGGAAACTACGAGCAGTACTTC. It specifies CSAWGGASGNYEQYF.

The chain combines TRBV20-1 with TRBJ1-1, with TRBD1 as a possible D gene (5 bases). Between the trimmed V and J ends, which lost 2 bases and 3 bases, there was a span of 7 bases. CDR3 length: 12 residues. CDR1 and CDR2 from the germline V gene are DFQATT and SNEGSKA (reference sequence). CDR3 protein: CSARSGDTEAFF. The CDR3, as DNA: TGCAGTGCTAGATCGGGGGACACTGAAGCTTTCTTT.

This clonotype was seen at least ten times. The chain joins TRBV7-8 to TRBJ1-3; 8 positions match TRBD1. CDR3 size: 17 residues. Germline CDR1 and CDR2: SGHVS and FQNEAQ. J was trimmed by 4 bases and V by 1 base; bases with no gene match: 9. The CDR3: CASSLGPQGAQGNTIYF. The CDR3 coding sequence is TGTGCCAGCAGCTTAGGACCGCAGGGGGCGCAAGGAAACACCATATATTTT.

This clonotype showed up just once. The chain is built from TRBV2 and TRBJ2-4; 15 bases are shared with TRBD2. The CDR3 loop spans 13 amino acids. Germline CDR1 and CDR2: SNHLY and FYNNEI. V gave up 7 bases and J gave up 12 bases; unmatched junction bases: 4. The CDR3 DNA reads TGTGCCAGCACCGGGACTAGCGGGGGGAGTCAGTACTTC. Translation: CASTGTSGGSQYF. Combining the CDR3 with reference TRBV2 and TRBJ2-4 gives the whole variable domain EPEVTQTPSHQVTQMGQEVILRCVPISNHLYFYWYRQILGQKVEFLVSFYNNEISEKSEIFDDQFSVERPDGSNFTLKIRSTKLEDSAMYFCASTGTSGGSQYFGAGTRLSVL.

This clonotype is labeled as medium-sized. CDR3 sequence (DNA): TGTGCCAGCAGCTTGAAGGGCATTGGGTCCGGGGAGCTGTTTTTT. It encodes CASSLKGIGSGELFF. The rearrangement uses TRBV7-9 and TRBJ2-2, with D unresolved. The germline V gene has CDR1 SEHNR and CDR2 FQNEAQ (reference sequence). V gave up 3 bases and J gave up 6 bases, with 14 bases separating them. The CDR3 consists of 15 residues.

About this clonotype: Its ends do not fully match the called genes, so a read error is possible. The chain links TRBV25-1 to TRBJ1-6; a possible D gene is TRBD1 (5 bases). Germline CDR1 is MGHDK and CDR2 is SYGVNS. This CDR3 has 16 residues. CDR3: CASSTTSGGVWAPLQF. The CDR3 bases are TGTGCCAGCAGCACCACTAGCGGAGGGGTCTGGGCACCCCTCCAATTT. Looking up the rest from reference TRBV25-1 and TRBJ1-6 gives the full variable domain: EADIYQTPRYLVIGTGKKITLECSQTMGHDKMYWYQQDPGMELHLIHYSYGVNSTEKGDLSSESTVSRIRTEHFPLTLESARPSHTSQYLCASSTTSGGVWAPLQFGNGTRLTVT.

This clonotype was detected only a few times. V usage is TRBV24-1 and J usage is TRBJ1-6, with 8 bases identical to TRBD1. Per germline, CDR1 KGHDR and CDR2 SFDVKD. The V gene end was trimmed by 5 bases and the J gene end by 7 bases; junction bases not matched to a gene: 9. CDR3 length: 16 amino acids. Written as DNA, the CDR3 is TGTGCCACCAGTGCCGGCGGGACAGGACTAAATTCACCCCTCCACTTT. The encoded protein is CATSAGGTGLNSPLHF.

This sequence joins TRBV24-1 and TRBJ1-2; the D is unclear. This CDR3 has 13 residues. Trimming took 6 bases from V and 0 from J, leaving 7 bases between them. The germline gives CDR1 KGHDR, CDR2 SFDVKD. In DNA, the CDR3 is TGTGCCACCAGTCGGGATTCTAACTATGGCTACACCTTC. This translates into CATSRDSNYGYTF.

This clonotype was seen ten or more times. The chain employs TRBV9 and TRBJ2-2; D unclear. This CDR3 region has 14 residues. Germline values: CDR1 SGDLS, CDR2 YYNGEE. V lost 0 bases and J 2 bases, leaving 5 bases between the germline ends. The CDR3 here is CASSVVPNTGELFF. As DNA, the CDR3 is TGTGCCAGCAGCGTAGTGCCAAACACCGGGGAGCTGTTTTTT. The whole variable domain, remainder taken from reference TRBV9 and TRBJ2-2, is DSGVTQTPKHLITATGQRVTLRCSPRSGDLSVYWYQQSLDQGLQFLIQYYNGEERAKGNILERFSAQQFPDLHSELNLSSLELGDSALYFCASSVVPNTGELFFGEGSRLTVL.